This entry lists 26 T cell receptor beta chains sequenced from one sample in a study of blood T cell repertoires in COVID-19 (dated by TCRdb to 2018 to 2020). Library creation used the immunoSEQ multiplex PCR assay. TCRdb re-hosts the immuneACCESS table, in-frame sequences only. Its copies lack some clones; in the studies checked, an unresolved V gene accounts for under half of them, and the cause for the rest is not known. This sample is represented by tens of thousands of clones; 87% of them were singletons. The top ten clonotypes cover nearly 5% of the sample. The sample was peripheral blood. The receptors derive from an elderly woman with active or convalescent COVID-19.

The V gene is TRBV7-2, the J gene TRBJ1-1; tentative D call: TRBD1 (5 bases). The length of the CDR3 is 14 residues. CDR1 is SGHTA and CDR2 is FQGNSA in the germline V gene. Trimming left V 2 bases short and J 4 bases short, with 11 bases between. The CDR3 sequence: CASSLQGGRTEAFF. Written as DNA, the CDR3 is TGTGCCAGCAGCTTACAGGGTGGCCGCACTGAAGCTTTCTTT. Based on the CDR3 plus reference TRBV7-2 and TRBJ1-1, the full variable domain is GAGVSQSPSNKVTEKGKDVELRCDPISGHTALYWYRQSLGQGLEFLIYFQGNSAPDKSGLPSDRFSAERTGGSVSTLTIQRTQQEDSAVYLCASSLQGGRTEAFFGQGTRLTVV.

The CDR3 spells CASSHTYEQYF. The DNA of the CDR3 is TGCGCCAGCAGCCACACCTACGAGCAGTACTTC. The chain joins TRBV23-1 to TRBJ2-7; no reliable D call. TRBV23-1 is annotated as an ORF whose role is uncertain. The CDR3 sequence is 11 residues long. The V end was cut by 6 bases, the J end by 2 bases, with 5 bases between.

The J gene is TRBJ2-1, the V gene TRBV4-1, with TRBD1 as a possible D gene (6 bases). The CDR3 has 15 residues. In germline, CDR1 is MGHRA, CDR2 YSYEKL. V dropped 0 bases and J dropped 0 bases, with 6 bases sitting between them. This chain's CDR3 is CASSQDRGSYNEQFF. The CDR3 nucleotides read TGCGCCAGCAGCCAAGACAGGGGCTCCTACAATGAGCAGTTCTTC.

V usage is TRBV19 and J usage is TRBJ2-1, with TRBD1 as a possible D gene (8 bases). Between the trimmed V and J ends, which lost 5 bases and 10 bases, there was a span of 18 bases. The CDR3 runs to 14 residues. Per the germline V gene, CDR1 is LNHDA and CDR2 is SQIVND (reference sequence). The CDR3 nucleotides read TGTGCCAGTAGTTTCGACAGGGGAGGGGTGGAGCAGTTCTTC. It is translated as CASSFDRGGVEQFF.

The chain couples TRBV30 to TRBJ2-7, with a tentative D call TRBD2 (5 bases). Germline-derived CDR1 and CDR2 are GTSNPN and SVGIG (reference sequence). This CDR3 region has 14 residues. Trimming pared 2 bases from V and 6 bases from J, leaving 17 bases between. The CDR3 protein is CAWSKGGSLPEQYF. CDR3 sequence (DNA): TGTGCCTGGAGTAAAGGAGGCTCCCTCCCCGAGCAGTACTTC.

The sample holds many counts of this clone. The CDR3 nucleotides read TGTGCCAGAGAAGGGCAACGGGGGACCCAGTACTTC. This sequence encodes CAREGQRGTQYF. The chain employs TRBV2 and TRBJ2-5; a possible D gene is TRBD2 (5 bases). There are 12 residues in the CDR3. Germline lookup yields CDR1 SNHLY and CDR2 FYNNEI. The ends were cut back, 9 bases at V and 7 bases at J, with 15 bases in the middle.

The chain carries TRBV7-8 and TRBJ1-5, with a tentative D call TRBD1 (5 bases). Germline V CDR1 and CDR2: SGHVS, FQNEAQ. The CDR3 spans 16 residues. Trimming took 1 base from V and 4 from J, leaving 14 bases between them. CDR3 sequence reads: CASSLEGVLSNQPQHF. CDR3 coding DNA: TGTGCCAGCAGCTTAGAAGGGGTTTTAAGTAATCAGCCCCAGCATTTT.

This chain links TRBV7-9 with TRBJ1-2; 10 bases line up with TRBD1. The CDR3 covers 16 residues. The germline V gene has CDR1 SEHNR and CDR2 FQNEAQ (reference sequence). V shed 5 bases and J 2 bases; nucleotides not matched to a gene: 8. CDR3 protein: CASSRDRGRLNYGYTF. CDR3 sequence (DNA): TGTGCCAGCAGCCGGGACAGGGGTCGGCTAAACTATGGCTACACCTTC. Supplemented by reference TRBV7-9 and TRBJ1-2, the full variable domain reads DTGVSQNPRHKITKRGQNVTFRCDPISEHNRLYWYRQTLGQGPEFLTYFQNEAQLEKSRLLSDRFSAERPKGSFSTLEIQRTEQGDSAMYLCASSRDRGRLNYGYTFGSGTRLTVV.

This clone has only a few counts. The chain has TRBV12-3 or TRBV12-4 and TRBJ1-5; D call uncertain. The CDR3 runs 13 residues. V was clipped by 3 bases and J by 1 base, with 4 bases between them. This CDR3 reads CASSLASNQPQHF. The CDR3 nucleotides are TGTGCCAGCAGTTTGGCCAGCAATCAGCCCCAGCATTTT.

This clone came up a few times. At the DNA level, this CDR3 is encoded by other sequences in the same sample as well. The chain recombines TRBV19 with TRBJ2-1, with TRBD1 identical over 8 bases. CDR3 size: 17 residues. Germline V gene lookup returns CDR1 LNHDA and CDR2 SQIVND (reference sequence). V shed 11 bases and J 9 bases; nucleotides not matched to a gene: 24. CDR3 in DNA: TGTGCCTGTCGTACCGGGGCGGGGAGGACAGGGCGGGGTGAGCAGTTCTTC. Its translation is CACRTGAGRTGRGEQFF. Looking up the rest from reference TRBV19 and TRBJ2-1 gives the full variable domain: DGGITQSPKYLFRKEGQNVTLSCEQNLNHDAMYWYRQDPGQGLRLIYYSQIVNDFQKGDIAEGYSVSREKKESFPLTVTSAQKNPTAFYLCACRTGAGRTGRGEQFFGPGTRLTVL.

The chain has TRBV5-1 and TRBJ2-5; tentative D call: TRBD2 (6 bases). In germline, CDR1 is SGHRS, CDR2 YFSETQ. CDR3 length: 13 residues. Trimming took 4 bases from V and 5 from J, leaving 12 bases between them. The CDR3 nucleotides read TGCGCCAGCAGCCACCTGGAGGGGGAGACCCAGTACTTC. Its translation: CASSHLEGETQYF.

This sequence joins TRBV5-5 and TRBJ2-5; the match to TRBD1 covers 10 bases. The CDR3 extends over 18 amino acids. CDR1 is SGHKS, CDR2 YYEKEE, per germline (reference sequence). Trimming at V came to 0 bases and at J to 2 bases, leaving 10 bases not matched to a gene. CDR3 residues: CASSLGIRDRGSQETQYF. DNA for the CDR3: TGTGCCAGCAGCTTGGGGATCCGGGACAGGGGATCGCAAGAGACCCAGTACTTC.

CDR3 sequence reads: CASSATGVGEQFF. In DNA form, the CDR3 reads TGTGCCAGTAGTGCGACAGGGGTGGGTGAGCAGTTCTTC. The chain combines TRBV19 with TRBJ2-1, with TRBD1 identical over 8 bases. The CDR3 consists of 13 residues. The trim removed 5 bases at V and 9 bases at J, leaving 6 bases unmatched. Per the germline V gene, CDR1 is LNHDA and CDR2 is SQIVND (reference sequence).

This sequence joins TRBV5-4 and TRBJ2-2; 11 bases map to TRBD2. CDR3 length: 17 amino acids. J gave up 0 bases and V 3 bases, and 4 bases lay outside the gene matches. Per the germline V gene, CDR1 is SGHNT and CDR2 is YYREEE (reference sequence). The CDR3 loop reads CASSSGGLAANTGELFF. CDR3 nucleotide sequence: TGTGCCAGCAGCTCGGGGGGACTAGCGGCGAACACCGGGGAGCTGTTTTTT.

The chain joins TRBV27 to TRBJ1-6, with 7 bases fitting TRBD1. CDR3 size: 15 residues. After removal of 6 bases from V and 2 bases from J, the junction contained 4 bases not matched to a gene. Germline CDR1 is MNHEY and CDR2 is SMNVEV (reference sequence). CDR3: CASRTGATYNSPLHF. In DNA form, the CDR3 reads TGTGCCAGCAGAACAGGGGCGACCTATAATTCACCCCTCCACTTT.

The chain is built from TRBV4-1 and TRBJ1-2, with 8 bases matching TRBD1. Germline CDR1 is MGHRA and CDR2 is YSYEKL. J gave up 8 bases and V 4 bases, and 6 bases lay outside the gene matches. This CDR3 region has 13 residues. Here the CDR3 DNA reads TGCGCCAGCAGCCCGACAGGGGTTGAAGGCTACACCTTC. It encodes CASSPTGVEGYTF.

The CDR3 protein is CASSLVPGGSAKNIQYF. The CDR3 DNA follows: TGTGCCAGCAGCTTGGTTCCGGGGGGATCAGCCAAAAACATTCAGTACTTC. This sequence joins TRBV5-5 and TRBJ2-4; 7 nucleotides line up with TRBD2. Germline V gene data show CDR1 as SGHKS and CDR2 as YYEKEE (reference sequence). The CDR3 extends over 17 amino acids. V lost 0 bases to trimming and J lost 0 bases; unmatched junction nucleotides: 6.

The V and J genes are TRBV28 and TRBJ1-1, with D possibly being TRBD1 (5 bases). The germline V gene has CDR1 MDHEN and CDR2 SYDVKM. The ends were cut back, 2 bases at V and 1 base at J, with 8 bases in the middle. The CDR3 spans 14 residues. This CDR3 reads CASSLAGGNTEAFF. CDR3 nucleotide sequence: TGTGCCAGCAGTTTAGCGGGGGGGAACACTGAAGCTTTCTTT. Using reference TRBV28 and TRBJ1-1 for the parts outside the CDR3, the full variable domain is DVKVTQSSRYLVKRTGEKVFLECVQDMDHENMFWYRQDPGLGLRLIYFSYDVKMKEKGDIPEGYSVSREKKERFSLILESASTNQTSMYLCASSLAGGNTEAFFGQGTRLTVV.

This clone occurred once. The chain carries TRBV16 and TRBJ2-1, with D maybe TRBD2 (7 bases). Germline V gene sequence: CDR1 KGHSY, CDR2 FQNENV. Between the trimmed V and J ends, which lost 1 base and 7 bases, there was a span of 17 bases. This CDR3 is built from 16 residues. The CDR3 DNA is TGTGCCAGCAGCCAATATAAAAGGGGGGGGCCGAATGAGCAGTTCTTC. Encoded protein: CASSQYKRGGPNEQFF.

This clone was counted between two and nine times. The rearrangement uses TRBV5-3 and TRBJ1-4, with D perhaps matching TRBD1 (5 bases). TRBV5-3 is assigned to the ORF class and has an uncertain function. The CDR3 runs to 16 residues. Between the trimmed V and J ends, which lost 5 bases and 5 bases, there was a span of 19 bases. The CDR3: CARSQKAGKGNEKLFF. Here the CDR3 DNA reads TGTGCCAGAAGTCAAAAAGCGGGTAAGGGGAATGAAAAACTGTTTTTT.

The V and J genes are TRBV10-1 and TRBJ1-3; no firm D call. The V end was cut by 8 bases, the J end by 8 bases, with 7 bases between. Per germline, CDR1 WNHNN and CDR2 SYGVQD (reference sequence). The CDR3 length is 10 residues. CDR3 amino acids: CASLSYTIYF. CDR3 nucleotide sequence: TGCGCCAGCCTCTCGTACACCATATATTTT.

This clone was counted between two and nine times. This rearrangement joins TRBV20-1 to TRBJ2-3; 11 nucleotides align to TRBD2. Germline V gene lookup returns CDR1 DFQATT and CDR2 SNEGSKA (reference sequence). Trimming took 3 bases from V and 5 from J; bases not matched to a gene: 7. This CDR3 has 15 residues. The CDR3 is CSASAGTSGLDTQYF. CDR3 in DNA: TGCAGTGCTAGTGCCGGGACTAGCGGATTAGATACGCAGTATTTT.

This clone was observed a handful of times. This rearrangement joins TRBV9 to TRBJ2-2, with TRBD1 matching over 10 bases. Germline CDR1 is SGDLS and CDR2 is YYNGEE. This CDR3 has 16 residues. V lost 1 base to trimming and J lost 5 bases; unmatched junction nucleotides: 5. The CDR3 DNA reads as TGTGCCAGCAGCGTATCCGGGACAGGGGTTACCGGGGAGCTGTTTTTT. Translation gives CASSVSGTGVTGELFF. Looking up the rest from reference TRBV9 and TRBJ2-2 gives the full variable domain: DSGVTQTPKHLITATGQRVTLRCSPRSGDLSVYWYQQSLDQGLQFLIQYYNGEERAKGNILERFSAQQFPDLHSELNLSSLELGDSALYFCASSVSGTGVTGELFFGEGSRLTVL.

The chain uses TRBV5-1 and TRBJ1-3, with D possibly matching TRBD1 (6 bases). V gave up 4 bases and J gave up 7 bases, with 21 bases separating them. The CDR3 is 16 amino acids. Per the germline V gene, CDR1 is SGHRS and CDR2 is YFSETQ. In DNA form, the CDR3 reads TGCGCCAGCAGCCCCCAATCTGGGGGCTGGGGGAACACCATATATTTT. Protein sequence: CASSPQSGGWGNTIYF.

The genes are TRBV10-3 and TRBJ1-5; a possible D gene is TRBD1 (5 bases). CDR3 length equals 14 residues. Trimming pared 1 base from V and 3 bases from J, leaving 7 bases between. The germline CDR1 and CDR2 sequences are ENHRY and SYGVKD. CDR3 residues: CAISELGVNQPQHF. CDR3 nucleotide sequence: TGTGCCATCAGTGAGTTAGGGGTCAATCAGCCCCAGCATTTT.

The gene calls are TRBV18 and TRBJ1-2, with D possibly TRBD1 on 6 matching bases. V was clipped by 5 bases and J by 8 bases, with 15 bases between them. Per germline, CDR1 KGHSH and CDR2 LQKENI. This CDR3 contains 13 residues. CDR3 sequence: CASSALQGKGYTF. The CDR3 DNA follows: TGTGCCAGCTCAGCACTACAGGGCAAAGGCTACACCTTC.